These T cell receptor beta chains were read from a single sample in a study of T cells after yellow fever vaccination. A single record per CDR3 protein comes from TCRdb applying MiXCR to the 5' RACE reads. The sample lists roughly 32,000 distinct CDR3 sequences; 5% to 8.5% were seen once. This specimen consisted of PBMCs, either bulk or a sorted T-cell subset (CD4+, CD8+, memory, or dextramer-sorted; not recorded which), obtained on the day of the first yellow fever vaccination. Receptors originate from a man aged 18-30 years who received the YFV17D yellow fever vaccine. CDR3s leave out the opening cysteine and the closing phenylalanine or tryptophan. Size is stated for part of the rows, as once, few or many counts, or as a class when the clone is expanded.

TRBJ2-2	TRBV29-1	many	SVARWGGELF
TRBJ1-1	TRBV5-1	many	ASSGGPGNTEAF
TRBJ1-6	TRBV7-2	few	ASSGGPPRANSPLH
TRBJ2-1	TRBV5-5	many	ASSLDDRVNEQF
TRBJ2-1	TRBV28	many	ASNTPYNEQF
TRBJ2-7	TRBV10-3	NA	AISKNLGAYEQY
TRBJ2-7	TRBV6-5	many	ASSNGESSYEQY
TRBJ1-6	TRBV2	NA	ASRQEAGSPLH
TRBJ2-1	TRBV11-2	many	ASSPRTGAYNEQF
TRBJ1-4	TRBV20-1	many	SAVRDRKLF
TRBJ2-2	TRBV6-1	many	ASSARTVSGELF
TRBJ2-1	TRBV4-3	many	ASSQTTGVTDEQF
TRBJ1-3	TRBV20-1	NA	SARDPKSGNTIY
TRBJ2-3	TRBV6-2/TRBV6-3	medium-sized	ASSLTSTDTQY
TRBJ2-3	TRBV12-3/TRBV12-4	NA	ASGLPGTDTQY
TRBJ2-5	TRBV10-3	many	AMGEGDARTQY
TRBJ2-2	TRBV11-3	many	ASSDNRQGTHTGELF
TRBJ1-1	TRBV10-3	many	AMGQGSRTEAF
TRBJ2-3	TRBV20-1	many	SARALEVSVYPTDTQY
TRBJ1-2	TRBV7-2	NA	ASSLHVSDGGRGYT
TRBJ2-2	TRBV9	few	ASSGEGRNTGELF
TRBJ2-5	TRBV19	many	ASSIRTSWAQY
TRBJ1-2	TRBV7-2	few	ASSFGQGVYGYT
TRBJ1-2	TRBV2	few	ASSVSGARGYT
TRBJ2-1	TRBV12-3/TRBV12-4	many	ASSPQAGAGEQF
TRBJ1-2	TRBV24-1	many	ATSDGGTGGTNYGYT
TRBJ2-3	TRBV29-1	many	SVELPGSTDTQY
TRBJ2-1	TRBV10-3	many	AISEGPDNEQF